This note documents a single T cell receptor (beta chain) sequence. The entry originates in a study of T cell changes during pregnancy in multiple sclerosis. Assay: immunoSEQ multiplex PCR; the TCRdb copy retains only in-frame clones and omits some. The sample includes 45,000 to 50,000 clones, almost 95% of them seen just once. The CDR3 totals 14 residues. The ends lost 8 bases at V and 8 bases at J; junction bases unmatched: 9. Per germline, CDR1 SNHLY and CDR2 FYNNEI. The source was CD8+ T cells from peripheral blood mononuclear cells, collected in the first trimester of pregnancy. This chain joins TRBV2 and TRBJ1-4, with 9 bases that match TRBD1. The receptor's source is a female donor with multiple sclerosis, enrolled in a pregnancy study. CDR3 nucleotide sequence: TGTGCCAGCTTTGGGACAGGGCCATGGGAAAAACTGTTTTTT. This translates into CASFGTGPWEKLFF.